Below are 18 T cell receptor beta chains sequenced from a single sample in a study of CD8 T cells in Susac syndrome. Roughly 0.45 to 1 ug RNA was reverse transcribed with random hexamers. MiXCR was run by TCRdb on the immunoSEQ multiplex PCR reads, yielding one entry per CDR3 protein. The sample has 150,000 to 200,000 distinct CDR3 sequences; about 95% are singletons. Material for sequencing was CD8+ T cells from PBMCs. The receptors shown here come from a human donor with multiple sclerosis.

V is TRBV14 and J is TRBJ2-1; no firm D call. Germline V gene lookup returns CDR1 SGHDN and CDR2 FVKESK. The V end was cut by 4 bases, the J end by 3 bases, with 16 bases between. The CDR3 consists of 16 residues. For the CDR3, the DNA is TGTGCCAGCAGCCGCCAACTGAAACCCAACTACAATGAGCAGTTCTTC. Translating it yields CASSRQLKPNYNEQFF.

This chain joins TRBV7-6 and TRBJ1-1, with D perhaps TRBD1 (6 bases). This CDR3 comprises 15 residues. V gave up 4 bases and J gave up 3 bases, with 15 bases separating them. The germline CDR1 and CDR2 sequences are SGHVS and FNYEAQ. The chain's CDR3 is CASSSDEGVYTEAFF. CDR3 DNA: TGTGCCAGCAGCTCCGACGAGGGGGTGTACACTGAAGCTTTCTTT.

The gene calls are TRBV11-2 and TRBJ1-6, with D hard to call. The CDR3 runs to 13 residues. The V gene's germline CDR1 is SGHAT and CDR2 FQNNGV. V was pared by 7 bases and J by 7 bases, with 11 bases between. The CDR3 nucleotides read TGTGCCAGCAACCGGGCACCAAATTCACCCCTCCACTTT. Translation gives CASNRAPNSPLHF. Full variable domain (rest looked up from reference TRBV11-2 and TRBJ1-6): EAGVAQSPRYKIIEKRQSVAFWCNPISGHATLYWYQQILGQGPKLLIQFQNNGVVDDSQLPKDRFSAERLKGVDSTLKIQPAKLEDSAVYLCASNRAPNSPLHFGNGTRLTVT.

The CDR3 spells CASSLGGPGVTEQFF. The CDR3 DNA reads as TGCGCCAGCAGCTTAGGAGGTCCCGGAGTGACTGAGCAGTTCTTC. V usage is TRBV5-1 and J usage is TRBJ2-1; D is perhaps TRBD2 (5 bases). This CDR3 is built from 15 residues. With 2 bases removed from V and 9 bases from J, the gap between germline ends came to 18 bases. CDR1 is SGHRS and CDR2 is YFSETQ in the germline V gene.

The chain carries TRBV28 and TRBJ2-7, with 8 bases lining up with TRBD1. Trimming at V came to 4 bases and at J to 3 bases, leaving 8 bases not matched to a gene. CDR3 length equals 15 residues. Germline lookup yields CDR1 MDHEN and CDR2 SYDVKM. CDR3 protein: CASSYQDRARYEQYF. In DNA, the CDR3 is TGTGCCAGCAGTTATCAGGACAGGGCGCGCTACGAGCAGTACTTC.

This chain joins TRBV27 and TRBJ2-7; D tentatively fits TRBD1 or TRBD2 (6 bases each). The germline V gene encodes CDR1 MNHEY and CDR2 SMNVEV (reference sequence). Trimming took off 7 bases at V and 4 bases at J, with 11 bases between the two ends. The CDR3 runs 12 residues. In DNA, the CDR3 is TGTGCCAGCAAGGGGGGTATTTACGAGCAGTACTTC. Translated, it gives CASKGGIYEQYF.

The chain has TRBV7-2 and TRBJ2-3; D remains unclear. The CDR3 has 15 amino acids. The V and J ends lost 3 bases and 2 bases respectively, with 12 bases between them. The V gene's germline CDR1 is SGHTA and CDR2 FQGNSA. CDR3 sequence: CASSFRPSHTDTQYF. The CDR3 DNA reads as TGTGCCAGCAGCTTCCGACCTTCACACACAGATACGCAGTATTTT.

The chain recombines TRBV29-1 with TRBJ2-6, with TRBD1 matching 11 bases. CDR1 is SQVTM, CDR2 ANQGSEA, per germline. CDR3 length: 16 amino acids. V dropped 5 bases and J dropped 5; count of bases not matched to a gene: 8. CDR3 sequence reads: CSVWTGGSPRANVLTF. The CDR3, as DNA: TGCAGCGTTTGGACAGGGGGCTCTCCCAGGGCCAACGTCCTGACTTTC.

This chain uses TRBV9 with TRBJ1-2; TRBD1 matches at 8 bases. The CDR3 runs 12 residues. V gave up 4 bases and J gave up 7 bases; unmatched junction bases: 3. Germline-derived CDR1 and CDR2 are SGDLS and YYNGEE. The CDR3 here is CASSSGTGGYTF. Here the CDR3 DNA reads TGTGCCAGCAGCTCCGGGACAGGTGGCTACACCTTC.

The chain links TRBV29-1 to TRBJ2-7; D is uncertain. The CDR3 totals 13 residues. V was cut by 3 bases and J by 0 bases, with 9 bases left in between. Per germline, CDR1 SQVTM and CDR2 ANQGSEA. The DNA for the CDR3 is TGCAGCGTTGAGGCGGACGACTCCTACGAGCAGTACTTC. Its translation: CSVEADDSYEQYF.

The count of this clonotype is one. This chain links TRBV15 with TRBJ1-5, with a weak D call TRBD1 (6 bases). V lost 6 bases and J 2 bases, leaving 11 bases between the germline ends. CDR1 LNHNV and CDR2 YYDKDF come from the germline V gene (reference sequence). CDR3 length: 14 amino acids. This CDR3 is CATSLRGGNQPQHF. The CDR3 region has the DNA TGTGCCACCAGTCTGAGGGGGGGCAATCAGCCCCAGCATTTT.

The rearrangement joins TRBV9 to TRBJ1-1; TRBD1 matches 8 bases. The CDR3 is 14 amino acids. Unmatched junction bases numbered 5, after V lost 3 bases and J lost 4 bases. Germline CDR1 is SGDLS and CDR2 is YYNGEE. CDR3 in DNA: TGTGCCAGCAGCGCAGGGGGCCCAGGCACTGAAGCTTTCTTT. Its translation is CASSAGGPGTEAFF.

V gene TRBV5-6 combines with J gene TRBJ2-7; TRBD1 might be the D (5 bases). The germline V gene has CDR1 SGHDT and CDR2 YYEEEE. V lost 4 bases and J 6 bases, leaving 14 bases between the germline ends. CDR3 length: 13 amino acids. CDR3: CASSRGRVLEQYF. The CDR3 coding sequence is TGTGCCAGCAGCAGGGGAAGAGTGCTCGAGCAGTACTTC.

This clonotype was seen only once. The CDR3 DNA reads as TGCAGTGCTAGAGAGGGCAGGGGGCCCTACGAGCAGTACTTC. It is translated as CSAREGRGPYEQYF. V usage is TRBV20-1 and J usage is TRBJ2-7; 8 nucleotides align to TRBD1. After removal of 0 bases from V and 2 bases from J, the junction contained 3 bases not matched to a gene. The germline gives CDR1 DFQATT, CDR2 SNEGSKA (reference sequence). The CDR3 runs to 14 residues.

V usage is TRBV29-1 and J usage is TRBJ1-2, with TRBD1 as a possible D gene (5 bases). The CDR3 is 15 residues long. V was cut by 3 bases and J by 8 bases, with 22 bases left in between. In germline, CDR1 is SQVTM, CDR2 ANQGSEA. The CDR3 here is CSVEKGNRRGGGYTF. In DNA form, the CDR3 reads TGCAGCGTTGAGAAGGGGAATAGGAGGGGAGGAGGCTACACCTTC.

This clonotype was seen a handful of times. V gene TRBV7-9 combines with J gene TRBJ2-7; D is possibly TRBD2 (6 bases). CDR1 SEHNR and CDR2 FQNEAQ come from the germline V gene (reference sequence). V lost 5 bases, J lost 4 bases, and 9 bases lay in between. The CDR3 loop spans 12 amino acids. CDR3 amino acids: CASSAGTYEQYF. The CDR3 DNA follows: TGTGCCAGCAGCGCCGGGACTTACGAGCAGTACTTC.

This sequence joins TRBV10-3 and TRBJ2-5; no firm D call. V lost 11 bases, J lost 1 base, and 11 bases lay in between. This CDR3 contains 12 residues. Germline V lookup: CDR1 ENHRY, CDR2 SYGVKD. The CDR3 DNA sequence: TGTGCCCCCATTGAGAGCCAAGAGACCCAGTACTTC. It specifies CAPIESQETQYF.

The chain uses TRBV5-1 and TRBJ1-1; no reliable D call. This CDR3 is 16 amino acids long. Trimming removed 3 bases from V and 0 bases from J, with 15 bases in between. Germline assignment: CDR1 SGHRS and CDR2 YFSETQ. CDR3 in amino acids: CASSSHRTDMNTEAFF. The CDR3 nucleotides are TGCGCCAGCAGCTCCCATCGGACGGATATGAACACTGAAGCTTTCTTT.